One T cell receptor (beta chain) is described in this entry. Its antigen remains unknown. Amplification of TCR beta CDR3 regions was performed using RNA transcripts as template. The TCR CDR3 was amplified in a first-round RT-PCR using the HTBI primer set. Each CDR3 protein gets one entry after TCRdb re-called the multiplex PCR reads with MiXCR. The profile shows 700,000 or so distinct CDR3 sequences, approximately 16% of them singletons. The data originate from a study of T cells in Graves' hyperthyroidism and ophthalmopathy. Study outcomes and limitations: With a median lead of 6.5 months before onset, the model predicted ophthalmopathy.

The sequenced sample was blood. This receptor was obtained from a man in his late teens or twenties with Graves' hyperthyroidism.

The CDR3 region has the DNA TGTGCCACCACCTCCCCGTGGGATGATGAAAAACTGTTTTTT. Residues: CATTSPWDDEKLFF. V and J are TRBV2 and TRBJ1-4; no firm D call. The CDR3 consists of 14 residues. CDR1 is SNHLY and CDR2 is FYNNEI in the germline V gene. The ends were cut back, 10 bases at V and 6 bases at J, with 18 bases in the middle.